Following are 27 T cell receptor beta chains from one sample sequenced in a study of cytomegalovirus exposure and HLA in healthy donors. Use of 60 Vbeta and 13 Jbeta primers characterized the PCR. Sequencing was performed with immunoSEQ multiplex PCR; in TCRdb, only in-frame clones are kept and a portion is missing. The profile shows 110,000 to 150,000 clones, over 60% of them singletons. Sequencing used PBMCs. These receptors were collected from a woman between 40 and 55 years old in good health and CMV-seronegative.

V and J are TRBV7-2 and TRBJ1-1; D is perhaps TRBD1 (5 bases). Per the germline V gene, CDR1 is SGHTA and CDR2 is FQGNSA. V lost 1 base and J lost 4, with 13 bases in between. This CDR3 spans 15 amino acids. Written as DNA, the CDR3 is TGTGCCAGCAGCTTAGTAGCGGGGCGCGGCACTGAAGCTTTCTTT. Its translation: CASSLVAGRGTEAFF.

This sequence joins TRBV6-4 and TRBJ2-1, with 8 bases lining up with TRBD2. This CDR3 has 15 residues. Germline lookup yields CDR1 MRHNA and CDR2 SNTAGT. V lost 4 bases to trimming and J lost 4 bases; unmatched junction nucleotides: 6. CDR3 DNA: TGTGCCAGCAGTGTGGTTAGCGGGGCTTACAATGAGCAGTTCTTC. This gives the protein CASSVVSGAYNEQFF.

V gene TRBV5-6 combines with J gene TRBJ1-6, with 7 positions matching TRBD1. Germline V CDR1 and CDR2: SGHDT, YYEEEE. The CDR3 runs 14 residues. Losses at the gene ends were 4 bases for V and 7 bases for J; bases not matched to a gene: 5. CDR3 nucleotides: TGTGCCAGCAGCACCCGACAGGGAAATTCACCCCTCCACTTT. Its translation is CASSTRQGNSPLHF.

The chain recombines TRBV2 with TRBJ2-1; 7 positions match TRBD2. The junction had 5 bases not matched to a gene; V was cut back by 5 bases and J by 10 bases. The CDR3 sequence is 12 residues long. Germline loops: CDR1 SNHLY, CDR2 FYNNEI. The CDR3 DNA follows: TGTGCCAGCAGTTCTGGGGGGGACGAGCAGTTCTTC. Encoded protein: CASSSGGDEQFF.

CDR3 residues: CASSQVGGIAGTFGETQYF. The CDR3 DNA reads as TGTGCCAGCAGCCAAGTAGGGGGTATAGCGGGAACGTTCGGGGAGACCCAGTACTTC. The chain carries TRBV4-2 and TRBJ2-5, with TRBD2 matching 8 bases. This CDR3 has 19 amino acids. Germline-derived CDR1 and CDR2 are LGHNA and YNFKEQ. V lost 1 base to trimming and J lost 5 bases; unmatched junction nucleotides: 18.

CDR3 nucleotides: TGTGCCAGCAGTGAAGCGGTAGCGGGATTGTACGAGCAGTACTTC. Protein sequence: CASSEAVAGLYEQYF. The chain joins TRBV6-1 to TRBJ2-7; TRBD2 agrees at 8 bases. The CDR3 is 15 residues long. J lost 4 bases, V lost 0 bases, and 5 bases had no gene match. Germline assignment: CDR1 MNHNS and CDR2 SASEGT.

The J gene is TRBJ2-4, the V gene TRBV4-1, with 10 nucleotides matching TRBD1. CDR1 and CDR2 from the germline V gene are MGHRA and YSYEKL. The CDR3 runs 17 residues. V dropped 4 bases and J dropped 2; count of bases not matched to a gene: 8. CDR3 nucleotide sequence: TGCGCCAGCAGCCCCTCGACAGGGGGCGCATCCAAAAACATTCAGTACTTC. This encodes CASSPSTGGASKNIQYF.

This chain links TRBV6-1 with TRBJ1-2; D remains ambiguous. Germline V gene lookup returns CDR1 MNHNS and CDR2 SASEGT. The CDR3 extends over 13 amino acids. The germline V and J ends were trimmed by 5 bases and 4 bases, with 11 bases remaining between them. CDR3 in amino acids: CASSPGSGYGYTF. DNA for the CDR3: TGTGCCAGCAGTCCCGGGAGTGGCTATGGCTACACCTTC.

The gene calls are TRBV6-1 and TRBJ1-1; maybe TRBD1 (5 bases). CDR1 and CDR2 from the germline V gene are MNHNS and SASEGT. V was shortened by 6 bases and J by 1 base, with 15 bases between the two germline ends. This CDR3 spans 15 amino acids. This CDR3 reads CASRKIDRKNTEAFF. The CDR3 nucleotides read TGTGCCAGCAGGAAGATAGACAGAAAGAACACTGAAGCTTTCTTT.

The chain recombines TRBV18 with TRBJ2-3, with TRBD1 matching 9 bases. Germline V gene data show CDR1 as KGHSH and CDR2 as LQKENI. The CDR3 consists of 15 residues. V shed 6 bases, J shed 2 bases, and the junction held 6 bases outside the gene matches. CDR3 sequence reads: CASSPTGGSTDTQYF. The CDR3 region has the DNA TGTGCCAGCTCGCCGACAGGGGGGTCCACAGATACGCAGTATTTT.

The chain is built from TRBV28 and TRBJ2-5; 8 nucleotides line up with TRBD1. J was trimmed by 5 bases and V by 6 bases; bases with no gene match: 2. This CDR3 is 12 amino acids long. Germline V lookup: CDR1 MDHEN, CDR2 SYDVKM. The CDR3 region is CASSRGLETQYF. CDR3 sequence (DNA): TGTGCCAGCAGCAGGGGGCTGGAGACCCAGTACTTC.

This sequence joins TRBV7-2 and TRBJ1-2; 9 positions match TRBD1. The V gene's germline CDR1 is SGHTA and CDR2 FQGNSA. The CDR3 loop spans 13 amino acids. V shed 4 bases, J shed 7 bases, and the junction held 4 bases outside the gene matches. DNA of the CDR3: TGTGCCAGCAGCTGGGACAGGGTGGGTGGCTACACCTTC. Its protein is CASSWDRVGGYTF.

V is TRBV5-4 and J is TRBJ2-3; TRBD2 is a possible D gene (5 bases). CDR3 length: 15 residues. The V gene's germline CDR1 is SGHNT and CDR2 YYREEE (reference sequence). The V end was cut by 6 bases, the J end by 1 base, with 15 bases between. The CDR3 sequence: CASIPSGTGTDTQYF. For the CDR3, the DNA is TGTGCCAGCATTCCCAGCGGAACTGGCACAGATACGCAGTATTTT.

This clone was seen only once. The chain combines TRBV29-1 with TRBJ2-1, with 8 bases identical to TRBD1. CDR3 length equals 14 residues. J lost 10 bases, V lost 4 bases, and 12 bases had no gene match. The germline gives CDR1 SQVTM, CDR2 ANQGSEA. Here the CDR3 reads CSVGDRGAVREQFF. For the CDR3, the DNA is TGCAGCGTTGGCGACAGGGGAGCGGTCCGGGAGCAGTTCTTC.

The gene calls are TRBV28 and TRBJ1-2, with TRBD1 matching over 7 bases. CDR1 and CDR2 from the germline V gene are MDHEN and SYDVKM. The CDR3 spans 15 residues. J gave up 4 bases and V 3 bases, and 8 bases lay outside the gene matches. In nucleotides, the CDR3 is TGTGCCAGCAGTTTGGAGGGGGCGTGGGCCTATGGCTACACCTTC. Translating it yields CASSLEGAWAYGYTF.

The genes are TRBV29-1 and TRBJ2-2; TRBD2 might be the D (5 bases). Germline CDR1 reads SQVTM; CDR2 reads ANQGSEA. CDR3 length equals 12 residues. Trimming pared 4 bases from V and 6 bases from J, leaving 9 bases between. In nucleotides, the CDR3 is TGCAGCGTTGGAAAGAGGGCCGGGGAGCTGTTTTTT. Its protein product is CSVGKRAGELFF.

The chain joins TRBV5-5 to TRBJ1-1; D not certain. Germline V gene data show CDR1 as SGHKS and CDR2 as YYEKEE (reference sequence). Trimming left V 4 bases short and J 4 bases short, with 14 bases between. This CDR3 spans 14 amino acids. The CDR3 is CASSVDPAGTEAFF. CDR3 nucleotides: TGTGCCAGCAGCGTAGACCCGGCGGGCACTGAAGCTTTCTTT.

The V call is TRBV30, the J call TRBJ1-1; TRBD1 is a possible D gene (5 bases). V lost 3 bases and J 3 bases, leaving 14 bases between the germline ends. Per germline, CDR1 GTSNPN and CDR2 SVGIG (reference sequence). The CDR3 extends over 14 amino acids. Here the CDR3 DNA reads TGTGCCTGGAGCCTCCGTCGGGGGGACACTGAAGCTTTCTTT. This gives the protein CAWSLRRGDTEAFF.

The rearrangement links TRBV6-6 to TRBJ1-4, with D possibly TRBD1 on 6 matching bases. V lost 4 bases, J lost 0 bases, and 12 bases lay in between. This CDR3 is built from 16 residues. The germline V gene has CDR1 MNHNY and CDR2 SVGAGI (reference sequence). The CDR3 coding sequence is TGTGCCAGCAGTTCCCTAGGGGGTACAACTAATGAAAAACTGTTTTTT. It yields the protein CASSSLGGTTNEKLFF.

V usage is TRBV2 and J usage is TRBJ1-2; 7 bases are a match to TRBD1. The length of the CDR3 is 16 residues. CDR1 and CDR2 (germline): SNHLY, FYNNEI. Trimming at V came to 6 bases and at J to 7 bases, leaving 17 bases not matched to a gene. This CDR3 reads CASSDRDSQWVGGYTF. The CDR3 nucleotides are TGTGCCAGCAGCGATAGGGACAGTCAGTGGGTGGGTGGCTACACCTTC.

This clone was seen more than once but under ten times. The chain uses TRBV5-4 and TRBJ1-2, with D maybe TRBD1 (5 bases). CDR3 length equals 15 residues. CDR1 and CDR2 (germline): SGHNT, YYREEE (reference sequence). Trimming pared 2 bases from V and 3 bases from J, leaving 14 bases between. The CDR3 DNA is TGTGCCAGCAGCTTACAACAGGATATTTACTATGGCTACACCTTC. Amino acids: CASSLQQDIYYGYTF.

The rearrangement joins TRBV10-3 to TRBJ2-5; tentatively, D is TRBD2 (6 bases). This CDR3 spans 13 amino acids. Trimming cost V 7 bases and J 2 bases, with 11 bases left between them. The V gene's germline CDR1 is ENHRY and CDR2 SYGVKD. For the CDR3, the DNA is TGTGCCATCAACCCAGGGAGGCAAGAGACCCAGTACTTC. It is translated as CAINPGRQETQYF.

This clone was counted at least ten times. J is TRBJ1-4 and V is TRBV5-4; D unresolved. The CDR3 covers 12 residues. Trimming left V 4 bases short and J 8 bases short, with 9 bases between. CDR1 is SGHNT, CDR2 YYREEE, per germline (reference sequence). CDR3 nucleotide sequence: TGTGCCAGCAGCCTATACGGGGAAAAACTGTTTTTT. Amino acids: CASSLYGEKLFF.

This clone was seen a handful of times. This rearrangement joins TRBV28 to TRBJ1-2, with 7 bases aligning to TRBD1. The CDR3 length is 14 residues. Looked up from germline, CDR1 is MDHEN and CDR2 is SYDVKM. Germline trimming cut 10 bases from V and 10 bases from J; bases unmatched to any gene: 18. CDR3 nucleotide sequence: TGTGCCACCAGATTCCCGTCAGGGGGAAGTCACTACACCTTC. Its protein product is CATRFPSGGSHYTF.

V gene TRBV28 combines with J gene TRBJ2-7; TRBD1 matches 8 bases. The germline V gene encodes CDR1 MDHEN and CDR2 SYDVKM. V lost 2 bases to trimming and J lost 5 bases; unmatched junction nucleotides: 5. CDR3 size: 14 residues. The CDR3 sequence: CASSLPGGENEQYF. CDR3 bases: TGTGCCAGCAGTTTACCAGGGGGCGAGAACGAGCAGTACTTC.

This chain's CDR3 is CASSSRQDYEQYF. DNA of the CDR3: TGTGCCAGCAGCTCACGACAGGACTACGAGCAGTACTTC. The rearrangement joins TRBV7-9 to TRBJ2-7; possible D gene TRBD1, 6 bases. Germline V gives CDR1 SEHNR, CDR2 FQNEAQ (reference sequence). Between the trimmed V and J ends, which lost 4 bases and 3 bases, there was a span of 10 bases. This CDR3 has 13 amino acids.

The genes are TRBV19 and TRBJ1-4, with TRBD1 matching over 9 bases. V shed 1 base, J shed 7 bases, and the junction held 4 bases outside the gene matches. The CDR3 length is 15 residues. The germline gives CDR1 LNHDA, CDR2 SQIVND (reference sequence). The CDR3 coding sequence is TGTGCCAGTAGTATAGGGGGGACAGGGCGTGAAAAACTGTTTTTT. Its translation: CASSIGGTGREKLFF.